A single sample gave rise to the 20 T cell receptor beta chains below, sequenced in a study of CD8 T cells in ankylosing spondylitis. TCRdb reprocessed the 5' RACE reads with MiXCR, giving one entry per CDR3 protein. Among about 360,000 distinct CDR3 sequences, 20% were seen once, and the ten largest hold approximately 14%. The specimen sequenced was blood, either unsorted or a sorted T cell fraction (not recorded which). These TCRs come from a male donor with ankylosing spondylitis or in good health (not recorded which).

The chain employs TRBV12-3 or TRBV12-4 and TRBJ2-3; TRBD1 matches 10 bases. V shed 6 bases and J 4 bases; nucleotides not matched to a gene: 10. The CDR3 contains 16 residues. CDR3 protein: CASSPLGDRGSDTQYF. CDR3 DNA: TGTGCCAGCAGCCCCCTCGGGGACAGGGGATCAGATACGCAGTATTTT.

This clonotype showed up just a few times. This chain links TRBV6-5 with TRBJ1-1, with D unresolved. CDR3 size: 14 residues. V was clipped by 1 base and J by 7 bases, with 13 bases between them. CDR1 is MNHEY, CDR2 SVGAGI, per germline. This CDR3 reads CASSYLSRSDEAFF. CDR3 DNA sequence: TGTGCCAGCAGTTACTTGTCCAGGTCAGATGAAGCTTTCTTT.

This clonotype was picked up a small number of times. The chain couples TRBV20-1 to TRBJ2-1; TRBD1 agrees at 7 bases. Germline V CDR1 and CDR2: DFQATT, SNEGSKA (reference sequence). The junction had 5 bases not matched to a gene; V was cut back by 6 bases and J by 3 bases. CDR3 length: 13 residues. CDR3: CSARDSFYNEQFF. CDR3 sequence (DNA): TGCAGTGCAAGGGACAGCTTCTACAATGAGCAGTTCTTC.

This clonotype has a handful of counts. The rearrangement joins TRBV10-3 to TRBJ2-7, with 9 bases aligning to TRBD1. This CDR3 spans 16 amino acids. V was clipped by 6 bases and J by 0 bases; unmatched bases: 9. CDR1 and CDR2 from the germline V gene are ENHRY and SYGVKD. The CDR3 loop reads CAIRETPDRGSYEQYF. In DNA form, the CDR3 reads TGTGCCATCAGGGAGACCCCGGACAGGGGCTCCTACGAGCAGTACTTC.

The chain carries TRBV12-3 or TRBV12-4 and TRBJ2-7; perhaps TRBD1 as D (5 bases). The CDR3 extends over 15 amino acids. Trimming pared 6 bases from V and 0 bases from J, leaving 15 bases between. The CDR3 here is CASSPTELSSYEQYF. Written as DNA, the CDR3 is TGTGCCAGCAGCCCGACAGAATTAAGCTCCTACGAGCAGTACTTC.

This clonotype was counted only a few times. CDR3 in amino acids: CASSGGVTQYF. CDR3 sequence (DNA): TGTGCCAGCAGCGGGGGAGTGACCCAGTACTTC. V is TRBV12-3 or TRBV12-4 and J is TRBJ2-5; TRBD2 is a possible D gene (6 bases). Trimming removed 6 bases at V and 7 bases at J, with 9 bases between. The CDR3 consists of 11 residues.

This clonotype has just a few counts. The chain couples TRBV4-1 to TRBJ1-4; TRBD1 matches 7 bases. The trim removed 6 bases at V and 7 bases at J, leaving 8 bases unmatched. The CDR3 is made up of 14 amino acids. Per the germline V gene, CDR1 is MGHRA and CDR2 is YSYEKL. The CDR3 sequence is CASRPTGNGEKLFF. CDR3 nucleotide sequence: TGCGCCAGCAGGCCGACAGGGAATGGTGAAAAACTGTTTTTT.

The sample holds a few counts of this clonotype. CDR3 sequence (DNA): TGCAGTGCTTATAACAGGGGCCACAAGTACGAGCAGTACTTC. Its translation: CSAYNRGHKYEQYF. The chain combines TRBV20-1 with TRBJ2-7; TRBD1 agrees at 7 bases. V was pared by 5 bases and J by 4 bases, with 11 bases of the junction left unmatched. Germline values: CDR1 DFQATT, CDR2 SNEGSKA (reference sequence). The CDR3 has 14 amino acids.

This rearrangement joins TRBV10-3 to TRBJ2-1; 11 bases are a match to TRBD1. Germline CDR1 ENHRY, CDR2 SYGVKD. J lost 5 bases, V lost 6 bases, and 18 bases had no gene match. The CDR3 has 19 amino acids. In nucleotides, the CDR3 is TGTGCCATCAGCGCCGGACAGGGGGCCGCTTGGGGCTGGGACAATGAGCAGTTCTTC. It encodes CAISAGQGAAWGWDNEQFF.

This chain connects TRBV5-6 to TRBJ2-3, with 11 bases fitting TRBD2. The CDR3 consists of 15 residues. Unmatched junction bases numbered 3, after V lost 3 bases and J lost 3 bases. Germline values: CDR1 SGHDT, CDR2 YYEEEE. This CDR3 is CASSSGLAATDTQYF. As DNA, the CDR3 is TGTGCCAGCAGCTCGGGACTAGCGGCTACAGATACGCAGTATTTT. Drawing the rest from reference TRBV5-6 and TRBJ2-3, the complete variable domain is DAGVTQSPTHLIKTRGQQVTLRCSPKSGHDTVSWYQQALGQGPQFIFQYYEEEERQRGNFPDRFSGHQFPNYSSELNVNALLLGDSALYLCASSSGLAATDTQYFGPGTRLTVL.

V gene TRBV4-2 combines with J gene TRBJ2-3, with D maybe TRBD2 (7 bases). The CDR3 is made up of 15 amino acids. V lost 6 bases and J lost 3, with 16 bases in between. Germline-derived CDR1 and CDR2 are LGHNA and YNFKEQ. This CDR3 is CASRRTEGGTDTQYF. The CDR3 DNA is TGTGCCAGCAGACGGACCGAGGGGGGGACAGATACGCAGTATTTT.

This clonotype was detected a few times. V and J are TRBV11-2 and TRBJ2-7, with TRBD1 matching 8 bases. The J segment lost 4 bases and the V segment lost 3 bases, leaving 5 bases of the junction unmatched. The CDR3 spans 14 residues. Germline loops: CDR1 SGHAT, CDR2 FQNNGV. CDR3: CASSFPGGEYEQYF. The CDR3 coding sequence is TGTGCCAGCAGCTTCCCAGGGGGCGAGTACGAGCAGTACTTC.

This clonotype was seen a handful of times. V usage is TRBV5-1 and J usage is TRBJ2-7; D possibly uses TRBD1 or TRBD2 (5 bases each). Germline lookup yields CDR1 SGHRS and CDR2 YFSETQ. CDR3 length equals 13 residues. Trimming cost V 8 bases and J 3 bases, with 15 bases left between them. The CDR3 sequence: CASRDGTGYEQYF. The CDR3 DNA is TGCGCCAGTCGGGACGGGACGGGCTACGAGCAGTACTTC.

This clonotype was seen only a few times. The CDR3 sequence is CASSAAGLAETNTGELFF. The CDR3 nucleotides read TGTGCCAGCAGCGCTGCGGGACTAGCGGAGACGAACACCGGGGAGCTGTTTTTT. The gene calls are TRBV9 and TRBJ2-2; 11 bases map to TRBD2. The CDR3 loop spans 18 amino acids. The germline CDR1 and CDR2 sequences are SGDLS and YYNGEE. V shed 3 bases and J 0 bases; nucleotides not matched to a gene: 7.

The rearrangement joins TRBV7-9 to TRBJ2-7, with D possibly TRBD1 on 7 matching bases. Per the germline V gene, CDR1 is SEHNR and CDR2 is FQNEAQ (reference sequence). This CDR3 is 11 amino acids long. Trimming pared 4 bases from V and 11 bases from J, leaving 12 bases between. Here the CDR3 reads CASSSTGEEYF. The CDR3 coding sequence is TGTGCCAGCAGCTCCACAGGGGAGGAGTACTTC. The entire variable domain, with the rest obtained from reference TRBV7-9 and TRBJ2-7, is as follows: DTGVSQNPRHKITKRGQNVTFRCDPISEHNRLYWYRQTLGQGPEFLTYFQNEAQLEKSRLLSDRFSAERPKGSFSTLEIQRTEQGDSAMYLCASSSTGEEYFGPGTRLTVT.

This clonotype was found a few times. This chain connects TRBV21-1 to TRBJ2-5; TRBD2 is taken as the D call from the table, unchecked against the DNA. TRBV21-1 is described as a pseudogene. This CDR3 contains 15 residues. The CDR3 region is CASSKGWLVKETQYF. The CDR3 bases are TGTGCCAGCAGCAAAGGGTGGCTAGTCAAAGAGACCCAGTACTTC.

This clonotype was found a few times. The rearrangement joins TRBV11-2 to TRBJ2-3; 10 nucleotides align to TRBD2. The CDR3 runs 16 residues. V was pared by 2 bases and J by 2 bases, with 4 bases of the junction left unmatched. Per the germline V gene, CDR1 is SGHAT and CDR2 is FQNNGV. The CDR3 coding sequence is TGTGCCAGCAGCTTACTAGCGGGGGCTTTCACAGATACGCAGTATTTT. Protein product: CASSLLAGAFTDTQYF.

The CDR3, as DNA: TGTGCCAGCACCGACAGGTTGAACACCGGGGAGCTGTTTTTT. Its translation: CASTDRLNTGELFF. This chain joins TRBV6-1 and TRBJ2-2; D might be TRBD1 (6 bases). The CDR3 runs to 14 residues. Germline lookup yields CDR1 MNHNS and CDR2 SASEGT. Trimming removed 7 bases at V and 1 base at J, with 10 bases between.

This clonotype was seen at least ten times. The CDR3: CSVEGDNDRIENFF. The CDR3 coding sequence is TGCAGCGTTGAAGGCGACAACGACAGAATTGAGAATTTCTTC. The V call is TRBV29-1, the J call TRBJ2-1; maybe TRBD1 (5 bases). The CDR3 sequence is 14 residues long. The V gene lost 1 base and the J gene lost 16 bases, with 23 bases spanning the gap. CDR1 is SQVTM, CDR2 ANQGSEA, per germline.

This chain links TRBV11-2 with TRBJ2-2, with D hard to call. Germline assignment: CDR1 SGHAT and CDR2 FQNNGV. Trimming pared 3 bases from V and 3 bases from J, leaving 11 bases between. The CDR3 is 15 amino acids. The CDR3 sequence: CASSFSSKYTGELFF. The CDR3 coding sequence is TGTGCCAGCAGCTTTTCCAGCAAATACACCGGGGAGCTGTTTTTT.